The T cell receptor beta chain under discussion was sequenced for a study of coeliac disease. Study-level results: Largely private TRB repertoires meant most sequences were sample-unique. Published gliadin-specific TRB sequences appeared in about 55% of the 18 coeliac samples, 1 of 6 controls. Unbiased detection of gliadin-specific T cells was judged not feasible with this approach.

The V gene lost 1 base and the J gene lost 4 bases, with 8 bases spanning the gap. The CDR3 contains 13 residues. Per germline, CDR1 MGHRA and CDR2 YSYEKL. In its sample, this clone was seen once. Its antigen is unknown. Clones were sequenced by immunoSEQ multiplex PCR, and TCRdb holds only the in-frame ones, with some missing. The repertoire holds approximately 6,500 clones, with approximately 64% as singletons. Material for sequencing was lamina propria lymphocytes from the gut. This TCR derives from a man in his fifties with active celiac disease. This chain joins TRBV4-1 and TRBJ2-7, with no clear D. The CDR3 loop is CASSQAVGYEQYV. The CDR3 coding sequence is TGCGCCAGCAGCCAAGCGGTCGGGTACGAGCAGTACGTC.